This T cell receptor beta chain was recovered during a study of vaccination effects on CD4 cells after COVID-19. General observations from the study: Both infection-induced and vaccine-induced clones contracted markedly at late post-vaccination timepoints. There was only 1 of 255 vaccine-induced clones in healthy vaccinees that cross-reacted with common cold coronaviruses.

Peptide-pool stimulation followed by sequencing identified expanded antigen-specific CD4+ clonotypes in the ViraFEST assay. Culture lasted roughly 9 days before CD4+ T cell isolation. Negative nucleocapsid antibody tests before and after vaccination confirmed no previous SARS-CoV-2 infection. Cultures had half their medium replaced with IL-2 medium on days 3 and 7. This clone was seen only a few times. The antigen is not known. The CDR3 runs to 15 residues. The V gene's germline CDR1 is MNHEY and CDR2 SVGAGI. V lost 5 bases, J lost 0 bases, and 4 bases stayed unmatched. Method: immunoSEQ multiplex PCR; TCRdb's copy keeps in-frame clones and lacks some. The data contain 25,000 to 35,000 clones, about 70% of them singletons.

This TCR was recovered from a human donor who received a COVID-19 vaccine. The rearrangement uses TRBV6-5 and TRBJ1-5; 7 positions agree with TRBD1. Sample: CD4+ T cells from PBMCs cultured with SARS-CoV-2 spike peptides, taken before COVID-19 vaccination. For the CDR3, the DNA is TGTGCCAGCAGTCAGGGGACAGTTAGCAATCAGCCCCAGCATTTT. Translating it yields CASSQGTVSNQPQHF.